The clone carrying this T cell receptor beta chain showed up just a few times. Its specificity is unknown. This record comes from a study of T cell repertoires in cytomegalovirus infection. Notes on the study in general: Predominance within the ex vivo response was attributable to HLA-C-restricted CMV-specific TCR beta clonotypes. CMV carriers with the relevant HLA were identified by cumulative public TCR beta family frequency.

The CDR3 is 16 amino acids. Trimming took 2 bases from V and 3 from J; bases not matched to a gene: 4. CDR1 is SEHNR and CDR2 is FQNEAQ in the germline V gene (reference sequence). Using its own MiXCR run on the reads, TCRdb lists one record per CDR3 protein. The data contain about 600,000 distinct CDR3 sequences, 20% to 25% of them singletons. This chain uses TRBV7-9 with TRBJ2-1; 10 nucleotides match TRBD1. The source of this sequence is a human donor in good health (CMV status not recorded). Some clones in this sample may be carry-over from other donors' samples. Sample: CD8+ T cells from PBMCs. CDR3 amino acids: CASSLTGTGVYNEQFF. The CDR3, as DNA: TGTGCCAGCAGCTTAACCGGGACAGGGGTCTACAATGAGCAGTTCTTC.